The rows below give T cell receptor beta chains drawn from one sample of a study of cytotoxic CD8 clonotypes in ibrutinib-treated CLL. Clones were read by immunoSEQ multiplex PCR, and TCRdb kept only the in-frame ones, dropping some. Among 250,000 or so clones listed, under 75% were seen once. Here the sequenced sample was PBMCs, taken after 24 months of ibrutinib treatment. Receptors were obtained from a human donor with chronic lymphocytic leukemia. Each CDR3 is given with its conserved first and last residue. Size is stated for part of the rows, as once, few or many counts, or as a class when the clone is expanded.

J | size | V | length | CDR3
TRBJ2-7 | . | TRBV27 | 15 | CASSLGTGPTYEQYF
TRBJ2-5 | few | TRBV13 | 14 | CASSYPTGEETQYF
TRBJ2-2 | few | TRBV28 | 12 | CASNSNTGELFF
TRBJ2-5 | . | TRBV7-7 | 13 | CASSLDREETQYF
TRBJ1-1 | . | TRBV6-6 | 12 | CASRSQDYEAFF
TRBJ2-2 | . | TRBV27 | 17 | CASSLSDGRAFTGELFF
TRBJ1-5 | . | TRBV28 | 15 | CASSPLAQGSQPQHF
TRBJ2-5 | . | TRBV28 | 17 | CASSLPRGLAEKETQYF
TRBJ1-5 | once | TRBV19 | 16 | CASSIDLTQGNQPQHF
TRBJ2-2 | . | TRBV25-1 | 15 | CASSEVWGSTGELFF
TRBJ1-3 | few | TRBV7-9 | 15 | CASRPDRVRGNTIYF
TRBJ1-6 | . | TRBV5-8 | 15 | CASSRRGKNNSPLHF
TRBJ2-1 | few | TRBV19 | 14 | CASRTSGLSNEQFF
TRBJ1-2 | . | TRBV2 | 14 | CASSERDRGRGYTF
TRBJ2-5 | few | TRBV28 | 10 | CASGSETQYF
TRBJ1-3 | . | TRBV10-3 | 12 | CAISGSRNTIYF
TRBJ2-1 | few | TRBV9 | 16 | CASSVGRGLAINEQFF
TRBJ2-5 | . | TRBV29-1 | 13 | CSVEDPTSRTQYF
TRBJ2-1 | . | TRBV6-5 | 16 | CASSYYGGSSYNEQFF
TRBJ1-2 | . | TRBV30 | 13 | CASSSSVNYGYTF
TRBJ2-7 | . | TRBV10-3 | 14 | CAISRDRENYEQYF
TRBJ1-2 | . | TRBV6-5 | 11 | CASSYEGGYTF
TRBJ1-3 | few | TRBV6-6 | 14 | CASSTTGTGNTIYF
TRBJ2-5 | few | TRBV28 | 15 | CASSLGLAGELPQYF
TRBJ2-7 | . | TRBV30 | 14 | CACGKTGNSYEQYF
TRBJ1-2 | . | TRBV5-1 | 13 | CASSPGQVGGYTF
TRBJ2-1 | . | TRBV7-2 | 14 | CASSLVQAYNEQFF
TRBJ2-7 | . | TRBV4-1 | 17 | CASSPTMGQGPAYEQYF